The 7 T cell receptor beta chains listed next were all sequenced from one sample in a study of blood T cell repertoires in COVID-19. The repertoire was sequenced with immunoSEQ multiplex PCR; TCRdb's copy has only in-frame clones and lacks some. The repertoire holds 150,000 to 200,000 clones, with more than 70% as singletons. The material sequenced was peripheral blood. These receptors were taken from an elderly woman with active or convalescent COVID-19.

The chain carries TRBV18 and TRBJ2-5, with a weak D call TRBD1 (5 bases). Germline-derived CDR1 and CDR2 are KGHSH and LQKENI. This CDR3 has 14 amino acids. V was shortened by 0 bases and J by 5 bases, with 10 bases between the two germline ends. Written as DNA, the CDR3 is TGTGCCAGCTCACCACCGTCAGGGCGGGAGACCCAGTACTTC. Amino acid sequence: CASSPPSGRETQYF.

V is TRBV12-3 or TRBV12-4 and J is TRBJ1-2; D might be TRBD1 (6 bases). This CDR3 is built from 11 residues. Trimming took 6 bases from V and 8 from J, leaving 10 bases between them. The CDR3 reads CASRTGGGYTF. DNA for the CDR3: TGTGCCAGCAGAACGGGGGGCGGCTACACCTTC.

This chain's CDR3 is CASSLERENTEAFF. Here the CDR3 DNA reads TGTGCCAGCAGCTTAGAACGGGAGAACACTGAAGCTTTCTTT. The genes are TRBV7-8 and TRBJ1-1; D is unresolved. Germline assignment: CDR1 SGHVS and CDR2 FQNEAQ. CDR3 length: 14 amino acids. With 1 base removed from V and 1 base from J, the gap between germline ends came to 7 bases. Together with reference TRBV7-8 and TRBJ1-1, the CDR3 gives the full variable domain: GAGVSQSPRYKVAKRGQDVALRCDPISGHVSLFWYQQALGQGPEFLTYFQNEAQLDKSGLPSDRFFAERPEGSVSTLKIQRTQQEDSAVYLCASSLERENTEAFFGQGTRLTVV.

The CDR3 region has the DNA TGTGCCAGTAGTAGGGGACAAAGTGCATACGAGCAGTACTTC. Its protein is CASSRGQSAYEQYF. The rearrangement joins TRBV19 to TRBJ2-7; D might be TRBD1 (6 bases). The CDR3 runs 14 residues. Germline V gene sequence: CDR1 LNHDA, CDR2 SQIVND (reference sequence). Trimming took off 4 bases at V and 4 bases at J, with 14 bases between the two ends. The whole variable domain, remainder taken from reference TRBV19 and TRBJ2-7, is DGGITQSPKYLFRKEGQNVTLSCEQNLNHDAMYWYRQDPGQGLRLIYYSQIVNDFQKGDIAEGYSVSREKKESFPLTVTSAQKNPTAFYLCASSRGQSAYEQYFGPGTRLTVT.

The chain couples TRBV5-5 to TRBJ1-4, with 10 bases identical to TRBD1. Trimming took 6 bases from V and 7 from J; bases not matched to a gene: 6. The germline CDR1 and CDR2 sequences are SGHKS and YYEKEE (reference sequence). The CDR3 covers 14 residues. CDR3 DNA: TGTGCCAGCACCTCGACAGGGGGCAGTGAAAAACTGTTTTTT. This gives the protein CASTSTGGSEKLFF.

V gene TRBV15 combines with J gene TRBJ1-5; 8 bases are a match to TRBD1. J lost 1 base, V lost 3 bases, and 5 bases had no gene match. Germline CDR1 is LNHNV and CDR2 is YYDKDF (reference sequence). This CDR3 has 16 amino acids. CDR3 in DNA: TGTGCCACCAGCAGCGCAGGGGGCGCAAGCAATCAGCCCCAGCATTTT. Translating gives CATSSAGGASNQPQHF. Based on the CDR3 plus reference TRBV15 and TRBJ1-5, the full variable domain is DAMVIQNPRYQVTQFGKPVTLSCSQTLNHNVMYWYQQKSSQAPKLLFHYYDKDFNNEADTPDNFQSRRPNTSFCFLDIRSPGLGDTAMYLCATSSAGGASNQPQHFGDGTRLSIL.

This clone was picked up one time. This chain connects TRBV10-3 to TRBJ2-3, with 12 bases matching TRBD2. Germline V lookup: CDR1 ENHRY, CDR2 SYGVKD. Losses at the gene ends were 3 bases for V and 3 bases for J; bases not matched to a gene: 7. The CDR3 spans 17 residues. The CDR3 nucleotides are TGTGCCATCAGTGACCTAGCGGGGGGGGTGTGGACAGATACGCAGTATTTT. It translates to CAISDLAGGVWTDTQYF.